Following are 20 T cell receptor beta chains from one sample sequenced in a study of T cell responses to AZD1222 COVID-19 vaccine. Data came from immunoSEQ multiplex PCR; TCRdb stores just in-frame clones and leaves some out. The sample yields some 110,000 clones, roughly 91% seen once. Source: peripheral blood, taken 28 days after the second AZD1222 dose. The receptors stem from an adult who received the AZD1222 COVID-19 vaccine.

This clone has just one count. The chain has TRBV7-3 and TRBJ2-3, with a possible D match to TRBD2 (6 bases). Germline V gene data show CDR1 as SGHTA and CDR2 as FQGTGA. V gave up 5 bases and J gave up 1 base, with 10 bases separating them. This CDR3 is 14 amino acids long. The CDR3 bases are TGTGCCAGCAGCCCCTCGGGGGGCACAGATACGCAGTATTTT. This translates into CASSPSGGTDTQYF.

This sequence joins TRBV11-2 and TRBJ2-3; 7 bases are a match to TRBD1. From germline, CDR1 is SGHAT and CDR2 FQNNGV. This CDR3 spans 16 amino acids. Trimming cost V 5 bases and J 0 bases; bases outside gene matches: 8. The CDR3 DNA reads TGTGCCAGCAGCACCGGGACAGCCTCTAGCACAGATACGCAGTATTTT. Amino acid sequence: CASSTGTASSTDTQYF.

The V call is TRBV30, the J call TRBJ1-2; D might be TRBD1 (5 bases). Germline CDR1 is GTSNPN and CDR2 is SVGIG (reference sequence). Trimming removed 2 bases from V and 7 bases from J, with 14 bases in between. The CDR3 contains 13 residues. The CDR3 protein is CAWSTRRDLGYTF. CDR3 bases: TGTGCCTGGAGTACAAGGAGGGACCTTGGCTACACCTTC.

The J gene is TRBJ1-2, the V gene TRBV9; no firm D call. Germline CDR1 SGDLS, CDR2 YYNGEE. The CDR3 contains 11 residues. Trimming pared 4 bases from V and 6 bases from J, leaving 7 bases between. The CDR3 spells CASSLYDGYTF. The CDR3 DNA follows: TGTGCCAGCAGCTTGTATGATGGCTACACCTTC.

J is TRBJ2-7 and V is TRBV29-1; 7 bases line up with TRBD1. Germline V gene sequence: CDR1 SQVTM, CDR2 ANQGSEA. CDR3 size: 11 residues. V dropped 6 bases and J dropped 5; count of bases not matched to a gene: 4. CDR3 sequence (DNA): TGCAGCGTGCACAGGGGACACGAGCAGTACTTC. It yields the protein CSVHRGHEQYF.

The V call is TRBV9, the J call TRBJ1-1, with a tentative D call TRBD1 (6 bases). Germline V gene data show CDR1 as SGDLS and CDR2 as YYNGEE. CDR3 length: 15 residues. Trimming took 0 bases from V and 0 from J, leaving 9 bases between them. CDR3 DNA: TGTGCCAGCAGCGTAGGCACAGGGATGAACACTGAAGCTTTCTTT. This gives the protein CASSVGTGMNTEAFF. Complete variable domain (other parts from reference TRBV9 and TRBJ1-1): DSGVTQTPKHLITATGQRVTLRCSPRSGDLSVYWYQQSLDQGLQFLIQYYNGEERAKGNILERFSAQQFPDLHSELNLSSLELGDSALYFCASSVGTGMNTEAFFGQGTRLTVV.

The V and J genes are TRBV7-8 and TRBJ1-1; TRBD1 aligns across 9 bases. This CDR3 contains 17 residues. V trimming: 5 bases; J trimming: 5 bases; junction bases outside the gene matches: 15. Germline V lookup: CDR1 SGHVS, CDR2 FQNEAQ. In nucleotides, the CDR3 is TGTGCCAGCAGCGTGGGTCAACCGGGACAGGGATGGACTGAAGCTTTCTTT. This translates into CASSVGQPGQGWTEAFF.

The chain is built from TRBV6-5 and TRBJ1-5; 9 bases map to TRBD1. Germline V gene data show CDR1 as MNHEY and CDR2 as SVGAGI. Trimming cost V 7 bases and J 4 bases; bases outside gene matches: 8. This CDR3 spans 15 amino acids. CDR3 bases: TGTGCCAGCACCCCGGGACAGGGTACGAATCAGCCCCAGCATTTT. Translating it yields CASTPGQGTNQPQHF.

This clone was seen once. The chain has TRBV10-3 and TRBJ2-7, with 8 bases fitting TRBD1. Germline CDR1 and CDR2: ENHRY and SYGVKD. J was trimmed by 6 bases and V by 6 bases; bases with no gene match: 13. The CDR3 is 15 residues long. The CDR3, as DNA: TGTGCCATCAGGGATGACAGGGGAACTCAACTCGAGCAGTACTTC. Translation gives CAIRDDRGTQLEQYF.

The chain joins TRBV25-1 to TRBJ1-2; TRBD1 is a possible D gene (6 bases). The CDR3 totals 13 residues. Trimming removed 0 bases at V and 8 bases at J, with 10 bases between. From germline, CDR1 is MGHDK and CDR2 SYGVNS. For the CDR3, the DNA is TGTGCCAGCAGTGAATATAGGCAGGGGGGCTACACCTTC. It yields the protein CASSEYRQGGYTF.

CDR3 nucleotides: TGTGCCAGCAGCCGGAGAGGCAGACCGGGACTAGCGGGGCGGGAGCAGTACTTC. It yields the protein CASSRRGRPGLAGREQYF. This chain connects TRBV7-9 to TRBJ2-7; TRBD2 agrees at 13 bases. CDR1 SEHNR and CDR2 FQNEAQ come from the germline V gene (reference sequence). V was pared by 5 bases and J by 7 bases, with 17 bases of the junction left unmatched. The CDR3 is 18 amino acids.

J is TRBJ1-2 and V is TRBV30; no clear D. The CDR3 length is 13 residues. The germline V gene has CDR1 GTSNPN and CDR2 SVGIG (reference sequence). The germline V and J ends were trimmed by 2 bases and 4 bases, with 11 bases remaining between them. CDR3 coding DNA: TGTGCCTGGAGTCCGGGTGCGGTCTATGGCTACACCTTC. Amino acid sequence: CAWSPGAVYGYTF.

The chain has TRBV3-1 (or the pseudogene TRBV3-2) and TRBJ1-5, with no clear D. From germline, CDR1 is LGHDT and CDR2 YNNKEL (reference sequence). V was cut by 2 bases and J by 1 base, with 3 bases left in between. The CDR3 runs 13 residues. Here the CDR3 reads CASSQMSNQPQHF. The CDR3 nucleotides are TGTGCCAGCAGCCAAATGAGCAATCAGCCCCAGCATTTT.

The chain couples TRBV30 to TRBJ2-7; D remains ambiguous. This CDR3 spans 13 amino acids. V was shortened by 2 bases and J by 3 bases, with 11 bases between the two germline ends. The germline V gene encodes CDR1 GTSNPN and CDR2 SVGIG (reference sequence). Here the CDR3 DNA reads TGTGCCTGGAGTAGAGGACCCCACTACGAGCAGTACTTC. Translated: CAWSRGPHYEQYF.

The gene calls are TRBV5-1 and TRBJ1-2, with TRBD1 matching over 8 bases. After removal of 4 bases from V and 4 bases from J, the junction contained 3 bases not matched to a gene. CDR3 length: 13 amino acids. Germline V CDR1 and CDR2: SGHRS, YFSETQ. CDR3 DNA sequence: TGCGCCAGCAGCCACGGACAGGGCTATGGCTACACCTTC. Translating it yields CASSHGQGYGYTF.

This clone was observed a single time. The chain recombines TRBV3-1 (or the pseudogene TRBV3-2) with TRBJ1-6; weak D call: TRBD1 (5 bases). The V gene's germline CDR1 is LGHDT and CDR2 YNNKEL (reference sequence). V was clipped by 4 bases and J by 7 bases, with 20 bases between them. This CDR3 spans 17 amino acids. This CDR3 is CASSPRHPAGGNSPLHF. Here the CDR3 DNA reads TGTGCCAGCAGCCCAAGGCATCCAGCTGGGGGAAATTCACCCCTCCACTTT.

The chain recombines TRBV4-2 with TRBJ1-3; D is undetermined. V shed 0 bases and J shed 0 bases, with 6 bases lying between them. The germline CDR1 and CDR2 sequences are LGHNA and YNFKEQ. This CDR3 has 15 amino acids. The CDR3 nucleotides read TGTGCCAGCAGCCAAGAGAGCAACTCTGGAAACACCATATATTTT. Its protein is CASSQESNSGNTIYF.

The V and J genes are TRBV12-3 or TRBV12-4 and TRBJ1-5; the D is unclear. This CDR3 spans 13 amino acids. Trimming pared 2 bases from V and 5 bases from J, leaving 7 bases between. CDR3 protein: CASSLNRDQPQHF. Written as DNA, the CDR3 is TGTGCCAGCAGTTTAAATCGGGATCAGCCCCAGCATTTT.

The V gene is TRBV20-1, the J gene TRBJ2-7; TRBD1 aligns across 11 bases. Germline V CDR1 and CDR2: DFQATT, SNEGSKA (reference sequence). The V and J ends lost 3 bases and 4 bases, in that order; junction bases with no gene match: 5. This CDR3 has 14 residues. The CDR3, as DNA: TGCAGTGCTAGTTTGGGACAGGGGGTTTACGAGCAGTACTTC. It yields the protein CSASLGQGVYEQYF.

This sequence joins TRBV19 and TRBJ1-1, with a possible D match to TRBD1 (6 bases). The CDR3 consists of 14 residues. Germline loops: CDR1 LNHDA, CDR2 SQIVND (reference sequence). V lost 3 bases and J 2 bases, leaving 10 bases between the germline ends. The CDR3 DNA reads TGTGCCAGTAGTATCCCGGACAGTAACACTGAAGCTTTCTTT. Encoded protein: CASSIPDSNTEAFF.